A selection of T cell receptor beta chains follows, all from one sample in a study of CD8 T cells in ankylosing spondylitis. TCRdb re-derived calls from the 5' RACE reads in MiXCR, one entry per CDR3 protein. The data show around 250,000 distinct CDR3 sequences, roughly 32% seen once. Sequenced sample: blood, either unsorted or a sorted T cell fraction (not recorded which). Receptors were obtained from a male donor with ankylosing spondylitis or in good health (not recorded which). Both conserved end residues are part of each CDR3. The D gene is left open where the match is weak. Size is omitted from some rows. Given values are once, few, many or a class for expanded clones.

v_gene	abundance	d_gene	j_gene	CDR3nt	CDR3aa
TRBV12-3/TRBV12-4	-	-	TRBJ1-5	TGTGCCAGCAGTTTAACGTTCCCGGGGGCCGGGGGTTACGGCAATCAGCCCCAGCATTTT	CASSLTFPGAGGYGNQPQHF
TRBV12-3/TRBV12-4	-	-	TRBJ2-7	TGTGCCAGCAGTTCATACCGGGACCCCTTTTACTTC	CASSSYRDPFYF
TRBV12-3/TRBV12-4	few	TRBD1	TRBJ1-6	TGTGCCAGCAGAGACAGGGCGGATTCACCCCTCCACTTT	CASRDRADSPLHF
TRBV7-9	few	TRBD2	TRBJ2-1	TGTGCCAGCAGCGTAGGGACTATAATAGACAATGAGCAGTTCTTC	CASSVGTIIDNEQFF
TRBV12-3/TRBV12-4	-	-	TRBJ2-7	TGTGCCAGCAGTTTAGCTGTCAGTTCTCCGGCCTACGAGCAGTACTTC	CASSLAVSSPAYEQYF
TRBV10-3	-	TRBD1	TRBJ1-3	TGTGCCATTTCGACAGGGACGATCTCTGGAAACACCATATATTTT	CAISTGTISGNTIYF
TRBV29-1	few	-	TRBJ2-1	TGCAGCGTTCGGGACGACCACAATGAGCAGTTCTTC	CSVRDDHNEQFF
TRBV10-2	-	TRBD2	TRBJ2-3	TGCGCCAGCAGTGAACGAGCTAGCGGGGGGAACACAGATACGCAGTATTTT	CASSERASGGNTDTQYF
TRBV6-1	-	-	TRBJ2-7	TGTGCCAGCAGCGGCAGAGTCGAGCAGTACTTC	CASSGRVEQYF
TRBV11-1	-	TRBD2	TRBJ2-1	TGTGCCAGCAGCTTAGCTAAGCGGGACTGGGGGTACAATGAGCAGTTCTTC	CASSLAKRDWGYNEQFF
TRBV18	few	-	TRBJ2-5	TGTGCCAGCTCACCACCAACGGGACACACCACAGGTGACCAGTACTTC	CASSPPTGHTTGDQYF
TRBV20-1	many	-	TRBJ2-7	TGCAGTGCTAGCCTGGAGGGGGCTGGCGGCGAGCAGTACTTC	CSASLEGAGGEQYF
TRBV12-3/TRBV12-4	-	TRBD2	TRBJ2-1	TGTGCCAGCAGTCCTCCTATCGGGACTAGGTACAATGAGCAGTTCTTC	CASSPPIGTRYNEQFF
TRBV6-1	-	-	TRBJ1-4	TGTGCCAGCAGTGCCAGTCTAAGTGAAAAACTGTTTTTT	CASSASLSEKLFF